The clone carrying this TCR beta chain was recorded at least ten times. Its antigen is not identified. This CDR3 has 13 residues. V gave up 9 bases and J gave up 2 bases, with 13 bases separating them. The authors prepared the TCRbeta library with unique molecular identifiers. TCRdb called the PCR reads again in MiXCR, with one record for every CDR3 protein. The sample includes about 150,000 distinct CDR3 sequences, around 10% of them seen just once. The entry originates in a study of T-cell reconstitution after alpha-beta-depleted transplantation in children. Study-wide points: One year after transplant, T-cell counts and diversity came mostly from newly produced T cells. Several hundred rapidly expanded clones from non-depleted graft cells reportedly supplied alpha-beta T cells about two months post-transplant. Surviving recipient cells, namely T cells and thymic progenitors, were the source of high day-60 TCRbeta diversity in some patients.

J is TRBJ2-5 and V is TRBV12-3 or TRBV12-4, with a possible D match to TRBD1 (5 bases). The sequencing here drew on PBMCs, taken before TCRalphabeta/CD19-depleted stem cell transplant. The clonotype was recovered from a boy aged 2 to 10 with acute myeloid leukemia, due to receive a stem cell transplant. CDR3 sequence (DNA): TGTGCCAGTCCCCAGGGCCTTCAAGAGACCCAGTACTTC. Amino acid sequence: CASPQGLQETQYF.